The 10 T cell receptor beta chains given below trace back to one sample, sequenced in a study of OX40 agonist ivuxolimab in advanced cancers. The protocol was immunoSEQ multiplex PCR, while the TCRdb copy is restricted to in-frame clones and leaves out a portion. The sample contains under 50,000 clones, approximately 86% of which appear only once. The source was CD4+ or CD8+ T cells sorted from blood, collected in a trial of the OX40 agonist ivuxolimab. These receptors were taken from an adult with an advanced solid tumor such as melanoma, head and neck, liver or kidney cancer.

The chain recombines TRBV5-5 with TRBJ2-5; D remains unclear. The germline gives CDR1 SGHKS, CDR2 YYEKEE (reference sequence). CDR3 length: 15 residues. V lost 0 bases to trimming and J lost 1 base, with 10 bases between them. CDR3 in DNA: TGTGCCAGCAGCTTGGGTCAAAACTCCCAAGAGACCCAGTACTTC. Translating gives CASSLGQNSQETQYF. The whole variable domain, remainder taken from reference TRBV5-5 and TRBJ2-5, is DAGVTQSPTHLIKTRGQQVTLRCSPISGHKSVSWYQQVLGQGPQFIFQYYEKEERGRGNFPDRFSARQFPNYSSELNVNALLLGDSALYLCASSLGQNSQETQYFGPGTRLLVL.

DNA for the CDR3: TGTGCCTGGATGCCGAAGATGAACACTGAAGCTTTCTTT. Amino acid sequence: CAWMPKMNTEAFF. V gene TRBV30 combines with J gene TRBJ1-1; D not resolved. Germline V gene sequence: CDR1 GTSNPN, CDR2 SVGIG (reference sequence). The CDR3 has 13 residues. The V end was cut by 4 bases, the J end by 0 bases, with 9 bases between.

The chain combines TRBV2 with TRBJ1-2, with D hard to call. This CDR3 is 11 amino acids long. V lost 6 bases to trimming and J lost 8 bases, with 10 bases between them. Germline CDR1 is SNHLY and CDR2 is FYNNEI. This CDR3 reads CASSLRDGYTF. In DNA form, the CDR3 reads TGTGCCAGCAGCCTAAGAGACGGCTACACCTTC.

V is TRBV7-2 and J is TRBJ2-5, with 8 bases lining up with TRBD1. V dropped 5 bases and J dropped 5; count of bases not matched to a gene: 7. This CDR3 has 14 residues. The germline V gene encodes CDR1 SGHTA and CDR2 FQGNSA. CDR3 residues: CASSRQGSRETQYF. CDR3 DNA sequence: TGTGCCAGCAGCCGACAGGGGTCCAGGGAGACCCAGTACTTC.

V and J are TRBV11-3 and TRBJ2-3; D is possibly TRBD1 (6 bases). V was shortened by 4 bases and J by 2 bases, with 16 bases between the two germline ends. The CDR3 runs to 16 residues. The germline V gene has CDR1 SGHNT and CDR2 YENEEA. The CDR3, as DNA: TGTGCCAGCAGCTCCTCTTCCGGGACAACCACAGATACGCAGTATTTT. As protein: CASSSSSGTTTDTQYF.

The chain combines TRBV4-1 with TRBJ2-3, with 9 bases lining up with TRBD1. V dropped 5 bases and J dropped 3; count of bases not matched to a gene: 9. This CDR3 has 16 amino acids. The germline V gene encodes CDR1 MGHRA and CDR2 YSYEKL. CDR3 sequence (DNA): TGCGCCAGCAGCGCGCAACGGACAGGGGTTACAGATACGCAGTATTTT. As protein: CASSAQRTGVTDTQYF.

This chain connects TRBV11-2 to TRBJ1-4; D unresolved. CDR1 SGHAT and CDR2 FQNNGV come from the germline V gene. The V gene lost 5 bases and the J gene lost 1 base, with 11 bases spanning the gap. This CDR3 contains 15 residues. This chain's CDR3 is CASSLSPGTNEKLFF. The CDR3 region has the DNA TGTGCCAGCAGCCTATCTCCTGGAACTAATGAAAAACTGTTTTTT.

The CDR3 DNA is TGTGCCAGCAGCCTAGCGGGGGACACAGATACGCAGTATTTT. Protein product: CASSLAGDTDTQYF. The chain carries TRBV6-5 and TRBJ2-3; 10 bases align to TRBD2. CDR3 length equals 14 residues. With V trimmed by 6 bases and J by 2 bases, 2 bases remained unmatched. CDR1 is MNHEY, CDR2 SVGAGI, per germline.

This chain uses TRBV4-2 with TRBJ2-7; 11 nucleotides match TRBD2. Trimming removed 0 bases from V and 2 bases from J; junction bases left unmatched: 3. CDR1 and CDR2 (germline): LGHNA, YNFKEQ. The CDR3 has 16 residues. In nucleotides, the CDR3 is TGTGCCAGCAGCCAAGATGGGACTAGCGGAACCTACGAGCAGTACTTC. Translating gives CASSQDGTSGTYEQYF.

The chain has TRBV18 and TRBJ2-3, with TRBD2 as a possible D gene (5 bases). Between the trimmed V and J ends, which lost 4 bases and 3 bases, there was a span of 14 bases. The germline V gene encodes CDR1 KGHSH and CDR2 LQKENI. This CDR3 is built from 15 residues. CDR3 DNA: TGTGCCAGCTCACTACACCTAGCTGGGACAGATACGCAGTATTTT. Its protein product is CASSLHLAGTDTQYF.